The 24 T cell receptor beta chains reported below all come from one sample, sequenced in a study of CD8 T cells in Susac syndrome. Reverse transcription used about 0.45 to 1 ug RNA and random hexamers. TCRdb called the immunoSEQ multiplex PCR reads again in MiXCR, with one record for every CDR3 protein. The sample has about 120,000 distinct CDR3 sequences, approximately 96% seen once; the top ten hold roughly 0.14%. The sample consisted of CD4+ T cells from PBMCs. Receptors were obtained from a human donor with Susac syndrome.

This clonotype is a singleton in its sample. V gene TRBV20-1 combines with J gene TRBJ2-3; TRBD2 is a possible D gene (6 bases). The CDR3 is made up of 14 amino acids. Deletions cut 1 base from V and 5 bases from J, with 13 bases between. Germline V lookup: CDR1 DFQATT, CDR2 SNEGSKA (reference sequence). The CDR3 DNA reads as TGCAGTGCTAGAGCGGGAGATTCTGGAGATACGCAGTATTTT. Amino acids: CSARAGDSGDTQYF.

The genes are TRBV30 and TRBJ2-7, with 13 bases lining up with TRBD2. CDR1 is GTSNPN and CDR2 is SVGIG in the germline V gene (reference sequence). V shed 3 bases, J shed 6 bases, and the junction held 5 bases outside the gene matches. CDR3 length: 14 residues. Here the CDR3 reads CAWRRLAGGSEQYF. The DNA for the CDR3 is TGTGCCTGGAGACGACTAGCGGGGGGTTCCGAGCAGTACTTC.

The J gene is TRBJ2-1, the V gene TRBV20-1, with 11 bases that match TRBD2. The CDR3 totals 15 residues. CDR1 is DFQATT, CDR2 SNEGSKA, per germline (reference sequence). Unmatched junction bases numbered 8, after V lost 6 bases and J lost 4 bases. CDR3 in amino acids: CSATSGRGGYNEQFF. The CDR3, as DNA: TGCAGTGCCACTAGCGGGAGAGGAGGGTACAATGAGCAGTTCTTC.

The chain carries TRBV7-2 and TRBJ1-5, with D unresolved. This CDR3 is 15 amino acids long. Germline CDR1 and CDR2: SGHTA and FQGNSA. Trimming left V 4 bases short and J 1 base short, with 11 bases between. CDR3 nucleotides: TGTGCCAGCAGCTCGGAGGCCCTAAGCAATCAGCCCCAGCATTTT. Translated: CASSSEALSNQPQHF. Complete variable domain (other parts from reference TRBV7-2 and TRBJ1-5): GAGVSQSPSNKVTEKGKDVELRCDPISGHTALYWYRQSLGQGLEFLIYFQGNSAPDKSGLPSDRFSAERTGGSVSTLTIQRTQQEDSAVYLCASSSEALSNQPQHFGDGTRLSIL.

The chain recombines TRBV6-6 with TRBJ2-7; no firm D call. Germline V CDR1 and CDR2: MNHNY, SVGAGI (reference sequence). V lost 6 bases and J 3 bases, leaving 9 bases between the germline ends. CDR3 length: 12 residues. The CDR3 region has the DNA TGTGCCAGCAGGGATGGGGACTACGAGCAGTACTTC. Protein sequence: CASRDGDYEQYF.

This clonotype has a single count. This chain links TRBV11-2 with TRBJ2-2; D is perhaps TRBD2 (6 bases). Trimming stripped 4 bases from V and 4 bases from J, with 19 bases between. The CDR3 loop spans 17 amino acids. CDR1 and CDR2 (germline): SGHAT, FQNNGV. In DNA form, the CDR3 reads TGTGCCAGCAGCTCCGGGAGTAGCGTAAGAGGCACCGGGGAGCTGTTTTTT. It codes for CASSSGSSVRGTGELFF. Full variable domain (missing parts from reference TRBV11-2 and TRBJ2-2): EAGVAQSPRYKIIEKRQSVAFWCNPISGHATLYWYQQILGQGPKLLIQFQNNGVVDDSQLPKDRFSAERLKGVDSTLKIQPAKLEDSAVYLCASSSGSSVRGTGELFFGEGSRLTVL.

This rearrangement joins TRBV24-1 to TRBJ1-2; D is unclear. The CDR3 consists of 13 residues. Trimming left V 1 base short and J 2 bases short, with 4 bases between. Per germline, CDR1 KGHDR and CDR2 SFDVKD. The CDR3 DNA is TGTGCCACCAGTGATTTCCCCAACTATGGCTACACCTTC. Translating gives CATSDFPNYGYTF.

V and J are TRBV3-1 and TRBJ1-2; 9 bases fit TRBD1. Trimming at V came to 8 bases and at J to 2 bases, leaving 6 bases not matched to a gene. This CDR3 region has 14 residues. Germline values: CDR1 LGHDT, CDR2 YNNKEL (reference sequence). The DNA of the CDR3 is TGTGCCAGCCGTCCGGACAGGGGAAACTATGGCTACACCTTC. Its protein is CASRPDRGNYGYTF.

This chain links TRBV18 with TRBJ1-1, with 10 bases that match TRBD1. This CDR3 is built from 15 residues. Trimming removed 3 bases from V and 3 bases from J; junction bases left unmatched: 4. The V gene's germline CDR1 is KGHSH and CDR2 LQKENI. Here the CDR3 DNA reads TGTGCCAGCTCACCCGGGACAGGGGATCACACTGAAGCTTTCTTT. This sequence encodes CASSPGTGDHTEAFF.

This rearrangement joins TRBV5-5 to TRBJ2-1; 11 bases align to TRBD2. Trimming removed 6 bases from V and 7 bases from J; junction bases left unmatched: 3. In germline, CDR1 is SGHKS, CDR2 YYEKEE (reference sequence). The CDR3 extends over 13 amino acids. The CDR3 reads CASNVAGGNEQFF. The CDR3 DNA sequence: TGTGCCAGCAACGTAGCGGGAGGGAATGAGCAGTTCTTC.

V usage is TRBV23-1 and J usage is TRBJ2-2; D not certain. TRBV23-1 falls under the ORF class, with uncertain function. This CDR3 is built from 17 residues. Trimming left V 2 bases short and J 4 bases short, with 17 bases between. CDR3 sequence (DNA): TGCGCCAGCAGTCAAGCCCTATCGACGGCCAGCACCGGGGAGCTGTTTTTT. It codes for CASSQALSTASTGELFF.

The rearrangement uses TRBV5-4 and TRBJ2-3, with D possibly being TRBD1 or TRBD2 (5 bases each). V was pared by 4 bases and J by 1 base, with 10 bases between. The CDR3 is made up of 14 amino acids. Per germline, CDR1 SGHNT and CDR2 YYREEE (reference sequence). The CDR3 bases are TGTGCCAGCAGCCTTCGGGACGGCACAGATACGCAGTATTTT. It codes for CASSLRDGTDTQYF.

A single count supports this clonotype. The DNA of the CDR3 is TGTGCCACCAGTGATTCGACAGGGCTCGGCAATGAGCAGTTCTTC. As protein: CATSDSTGLGNEQFF. The gene calls are TRBV24-1 and TRBJ2-1, with TRBD1 identical over 7 bases. The CDR3 has 15 residues. The V gene's germline CDR1 is KGHDR and CDR2 SFDVKD. J lost 6 bases, V lost 2 bases, and 6 bases had no gene match.

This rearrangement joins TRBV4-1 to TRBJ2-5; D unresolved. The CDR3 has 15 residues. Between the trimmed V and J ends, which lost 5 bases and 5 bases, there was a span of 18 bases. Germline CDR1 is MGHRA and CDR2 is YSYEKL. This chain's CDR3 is CASSGREAPAETQYF. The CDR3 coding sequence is TGCGCCAGCAGCGGAAGAGAGGCCCCTGCGGAGACCCAGTACTTC.

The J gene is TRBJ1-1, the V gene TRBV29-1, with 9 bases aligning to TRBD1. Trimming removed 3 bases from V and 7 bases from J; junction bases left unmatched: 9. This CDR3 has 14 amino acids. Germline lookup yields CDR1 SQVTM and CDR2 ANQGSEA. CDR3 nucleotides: TGCAGCGTTGATCCTGGGACAGGGTTCGTTGAAGCTTTCTTT. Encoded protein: CSVDPGTGFVEAFF.

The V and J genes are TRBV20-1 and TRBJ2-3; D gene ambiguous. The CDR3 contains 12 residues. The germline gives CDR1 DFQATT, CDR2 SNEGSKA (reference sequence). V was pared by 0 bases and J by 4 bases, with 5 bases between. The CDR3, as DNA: TGCAGTGCTAGAGATAGGCCAGATACGCAGTATTTT. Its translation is CSARDRPDTQYF.

CDR3 DNA sequence: TGTGCCAGTAGCCGTCTAAAGGGAGTTCCCTACAATGAGCAGTTCTTC. Its translation is CASSRLKGVPYNEQFF. The rearrangement links TRBV19 to TRBJ2-1, with D perhaps matching TRBD2 (5 bases). Germline assignment: CDR1 LNHDA and CDR2 SQIVND (reference sequence). CDR3 length: 16 residues. With 6 bases removed from V and 2 bases from J, the gap between germline ends came to 17 bases.

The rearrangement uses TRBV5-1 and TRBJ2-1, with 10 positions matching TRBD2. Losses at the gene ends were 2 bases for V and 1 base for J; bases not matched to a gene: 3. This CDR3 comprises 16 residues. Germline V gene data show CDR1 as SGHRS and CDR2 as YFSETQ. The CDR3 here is CASSFGLAESYNEQFF. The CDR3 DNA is TGCGCCAGCAGCTTCGGACTAGCGGAGTCCTACAATGAGCAGTTCTTC.

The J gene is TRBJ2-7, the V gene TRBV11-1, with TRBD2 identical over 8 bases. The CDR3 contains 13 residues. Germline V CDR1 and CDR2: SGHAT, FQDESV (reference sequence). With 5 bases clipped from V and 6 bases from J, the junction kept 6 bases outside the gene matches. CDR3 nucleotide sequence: TGTGCCAGCAGCAACGGACTAGCTGCCGAGCAGTACTTC. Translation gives CASSNGLAAEQYF.

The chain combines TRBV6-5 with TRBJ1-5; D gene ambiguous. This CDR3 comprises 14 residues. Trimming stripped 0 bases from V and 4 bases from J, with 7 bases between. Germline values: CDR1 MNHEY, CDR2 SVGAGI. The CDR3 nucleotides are TGTGCCAGCAGTTACTCCGGGCCAAATCAGCCCCAGCATTTT. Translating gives CASSYSGPNQPQHF.

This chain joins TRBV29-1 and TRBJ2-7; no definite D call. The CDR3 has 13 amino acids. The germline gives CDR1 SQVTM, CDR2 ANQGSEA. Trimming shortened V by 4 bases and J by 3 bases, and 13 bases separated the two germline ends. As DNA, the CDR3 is TGCAGCGTTGGAGCCAGGCGCGACTACGAGCAGTACTTC. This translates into CSVGARRDYEQYF.

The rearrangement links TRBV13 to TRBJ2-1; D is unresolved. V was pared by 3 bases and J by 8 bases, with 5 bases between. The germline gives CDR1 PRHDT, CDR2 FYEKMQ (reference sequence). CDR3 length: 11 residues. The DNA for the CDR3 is TGTGCCAGCAGCTTGTGGGATGAGCAGTTCTTC. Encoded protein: CASSLWDEQFF.

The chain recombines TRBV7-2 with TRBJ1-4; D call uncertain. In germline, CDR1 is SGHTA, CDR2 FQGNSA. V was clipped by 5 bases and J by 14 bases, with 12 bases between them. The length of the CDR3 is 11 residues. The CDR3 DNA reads TGTGCCAGCAGCAATGGATCATGGCTGTTTTTT. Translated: CASSNGSWLFF.

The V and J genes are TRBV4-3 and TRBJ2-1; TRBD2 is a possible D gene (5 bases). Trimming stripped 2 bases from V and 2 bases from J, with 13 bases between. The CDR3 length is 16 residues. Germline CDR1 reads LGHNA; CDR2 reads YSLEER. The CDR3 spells CASSQWKGAPYNEQFF. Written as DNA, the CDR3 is TGCGCCAGCAGCCAATGGAAGGGAGCCCCCTACAATGAGCAGTTCTTC.